These 17 T cell receptor beta chains originate from one sample sequenced in a study of cytomegalovirus exposure and HLA in healthy donors. A multiplex PCR was run with 60 Vbeta primers and 13 Jbeta primers. Measured with immunoSEQ multiplex PCR; TCRdb has only the in-frame clones, and not every one. Among 130,000 or so clones listed, roughly 80% were seen once. Material for sequencing was PBMCs. Every receptor here comes from a man aged 35-49 years in good health and CMV-seronegative.

The chain couples TRBV6-4 to TRBJ2-2; 10 nucleotides align to TRBD1. This CDR3 is 14 amino acids long. The V gene's germline CDR1 is MRHNA and CDR2 SNTAGT. The ends lost 4 bases at V and 4 bases at J; junction bases unmatched: 0. CDR3 amino acids: CASSGTGGTGELFF. The CDR3 nucleotides are TGTGCCAGCAGTGGGACAGGGGGCACCGGGGAGCTGTTTTTT.

In DNA form, the CDR3 reads TGTGCCAGCAGTGAGGTGCGGGGCACAGATACGCAGTATTTT. This gives the protein CASSEVRGTDTQYF. V usage is TRBV6-1 and J usage is TRBJ2-3, with D perhaps matching TRBD2 (5 bases). Trimming stripped 3 bases from V and 1 base from J, with 8 bases between. Germline loops: CDR1 MNHNS, CDR2 SASEGT. The CDR3 extends over 14 amino acids.

The chain joins TRBV2 to TRBJ2-5; D gene unclear. The J call is doubtful: the DNA matches TRBJ2-7 better. The V gene's germline CDR1 is SNHLY and CDR2 FYNNEI. CDR3 size: 14 residues. The CDR3 DNA reads TGTGCCAGCAGCGATGACACGGTCCCCTACGAGCAGTACTTC. As protein: CASSDDTVPYEQYF.

This chain uses TRBV7-2 with TRBJ1-6; 11 positions agree with TRBD1. The CDR3 length is 17 residues. Germline-derived CDR1 and CDR2 are SGHTA and FQGNSA. The V and J ends lost 1 base and 9 bases, in that order; junction bases with no gene match: 8. This chain's CDR3 is CASSLVGLGTGGSPLHF. DNA for the CDR3: TGTGCCAGCAGCTTAGTCGGTTTGGGGACAGGGGGTTCACCCCTCCACTTT.

This chain connects TRBV5-1 to TRBJ1-2, with TRBD1 matching over 9 bases. Trimming removed 5 bases from V and 6 bases from J; junction bases left unmatched: 11. In germline, CDR1 is SGHRS, CDR2 YFSETQ. This CDR3 region has 15 residues. CDR3 loop: CASSPGTGRLDGYTF. The CDR3 nucleotides are TGCGCCAGCAGTCCCGGGACAGGGAGGTTGGATGGCTACACCTTC.

This clone was counted once. This rearrangement joins TRBV27 to TRBJ2-5; D is undetermined. In germline, CDR1 is MNHEY, CDR2 SMNVEV (reference sequence). V was clipped by 3 bases and J by 5 bases, with 16 bases between them. This CDR3 comprises 15 residues. DNA of the CDR3: TGTGCCAGCAGTTTTCTGTACGGCGGTGAGGAGACCCAGTACTTC. Protein: CASSFLYGGEETQYF.

The V gene is TRBV5-4, the J gene TRBJ1-1; D gene ambiguous. Germline V gene data show CDR1 as SGHNT and CDR2 as YYREEE (reference sequence). The CDR3 length is 13 residues. V was shortened by 2 bases and J by 0 bases, with 5 bases between the two germline ends. CDR3: CASSLIMNTEAFF. In DNA, the CDR3 is TGTGCCAGCAGCTTAATAATGAACACTGAAGCTTTCTTT. Combining the CDR3 with reference TRBV5-4 and TRBJ1-1 gives the whole variable domain ETGVTQSPTHLIKTRGQQVTLRCSSQSGHNTVSWYQQALGQGPQFIFQYYREEENGRGNFPPRFSGLQFPNYSSELNVNALELDDSALYLCASSLIMNTEAFFGQGTRLTVV.

The V call is TRBV20-1, the J call TRBJ1-1; unclear D gene. Per the germline V gene, CDR1 is DFQATT and CDR2 is SNEGSKA (reference sequence). V was pared by 7 bases and J by 2 bases, with 5 bases between. This CDR3 contains 10 residues. CDR3 amino acids: CSVPNTEAFF. The CDR3 bases are TGCAGTGTCCCAAACACTGAAGCTTTCTTT.

The V gene is TRBV25-1, the J gene TRBJ2-3; TRBD2 matches 10 bases. The CDR3 is made up of 15 amino acids. Germline-derived CDR1 and CDR2 are MGHDK and SYGVNS. With V trimmed by 2 bases and J by 3 bases, 2 bases remained unmatched. The CDR3 is CASSELAGETDTQYF. The CDR3, as DNA: TGTGCCAGCAGTGAACTAGCGGGGGAGACAGATACGCAGTATTTT.

The CDR3 DNA reads TGTGCCAGCAGCTTTGACACGCACAATGAGCAGTTCTTC. It translates to CASSFDTHNEQFF. The rearrangement joins TRBV9 to TRBJ2-1; the D is unclear. This CDR3 is 13 amino acids long. V lost 4 bases and J 5 bases, leaving 10 bases between the germline ends. Germline CDR1 reads SGDLS; CDR2 reads YYNGEE. The complete variable domain, with remaining parts taken from reference TRBV9 and TRBJ2-1, reads DSGVTQTPKHLITATGQRVTLRCSPRSGDLSVYWYQQSLDQGLQFLIQYYNGEERAKGNILERFSAQQFPDLHSELNLSSLELGDSALYFCASSFDTHNEQFFGPGTRLTVL.

V and J are TRBV5-5 and TRBJ2-7, with TRBD1 matching over 8 bases. Trimming cost V 7 bases and J 2 bases; bases outside gene matches: 5. The CDR3 has 13 residues. Germline V gene data show CDR1 as SGHKS and CDR2 as YYEKEE (reference sequence). As DNA, the CDR3 is TGTGCCAGCGGATTGGACAGGGCCTACGAGCAGTACTTC. Translation gives CASGLDRAYEQYF.

The rearrangement links TRBV7-9 to TRBJ2-4; 8 bases agree with TRBD1. The CDR3 covers 17 residues. Germline loops: CDR1 SEHNR, CDR2 FQNEAQ (reference sequence). Trimming took 3 bases from V and 4 from J; bases not matched to a gene: 11. Here the CDR3 reads CASSFGTGDPSKNIQYF. In DNA form, the CDR3 reads TGTGCCAGCAGCTTCGGGACAGGAGATCCCTCAAAAAACATTCAGTACTTC.

A remark on this clone: Other DNA sequences from this sample encode an identical CDR3 as well. This rearrangement joins TRBV7-9 to TRBJ2-7; TRBD2 might be the D (5 bases). The germline CDR1 and CDR2 sequences are SEHNR and FQNEAQ (reference sequence). V was cut by 0 bases and J by 0 bases, with 6 bases left in between. CDR3 length: 14 residues. CDR3 nucleotides: TGTGCCAGCAGCTTAGCAGGGAGCTCCTACGAGCAGTACTTC. This translates into CASSLAGSSYEQYF.

This clone turned up a few times. The V and J genes are TRBV29-1 and TRBJ1-3; D remains ambiguous. The V end lost 4 bases, the J end lost 0 bases, and 7 bases lay between the germline ends. Germline V gives CDR1 SQVTM, CDR2 ANQGSEA. The CDR3 length is 13 residues. The CDR3 DNA follows: TGCAGCGTTGGACATATCTCTGGAAACACCATATATTTT. This gives the protein CSVGHISGNTIYF.

The J gene is TRBJ1-1, the V gene TRBV7-3; 7 bases map to TRBD1. In germline, CDR1 is SGHTA, CDR2 FQGTGA. CDR3 length: 13 amino acids. V trimming: 5 bases; J trimming: 4 bases; junction bases outside the gene matches: 4. CDR3 loop: CASSDRAGTEAFF. Written as DNA, the CDR3 is TGTGCCAGCAGCGACAGGGCGGGCACTGAAGCTTTCTTT. The whole variable domain, remainder taken from reference TRBV7-3 and TRBJ1-1, is GAGVSQTPSNKVTEKGKYVELRCDPISGHTALYWYRQSLGQGPEFLIYFQGTGAADDSGLPNDRFFAVRPEGSVSTLKIQRTERGDSAVYLCASSDRAGTEAFFGQGTRLTVV.

The rearrangement links TRBV29-1 to TRBJ1-2, with D possibly matching TRBD1 (5 bases). V lost 2 bases and J lost 7, with 17 bases in between. Germline CDR1 reads SQVTM; CDR2 reads ANQGSEA. The CDR3 contains 14 residues. The CDR3 nucleotides read TGCAGCGTTGAAAAAGTCGGGGGAGTGAGTGGCTACACCTTC. Translation gives CSVEKVGGVSGYTF.

This clone has more than one count but fewer than ten. V is TRBV28 and J is TRBJ1-4, with 12 bases fitting TRBD1. The V and J ends lost 7 bases and 8 bases, in that order; junction bases with no gene match: 8. The CDR3 is made up of 15 amino acids. Per the germline V gene, CDR1 is MDHEN and CDR2 is SYDVKM. The CDR3 nucleotides read TGTGCCAGCACTTCAAGTGGGACAGGGGGCGAAAAACTGTTTTTT. Translating gives CASTSSGTGGEKLFF.